The T cell receptor (beta chain) under discussion was sequenced for a study of T cells expressing NK-cell markers. From the 5' RACE reads, TCRdb lists one entry per CDR3 protein and no DNA. Here the sample table reports about 450,000 distinct CDR3 sequences. The CDR3 is 14 residues long. The germline gives CDR1 DFQATT, CDR2 SNEGSKA (reference sequence). The source of this sequence is a woman between 18 and 70 years old in good health. The specimen sequenced was blood T cells: a sorted CD56 or NKG2C T cell subset, CD4+ or CD8+ T cells, or bulk PBMC T cells (not recorded which). The chain joins TRBV20-1 to TRBJ1-5; TCRdb picks TRBD1, but there is no DNA to check that call. CDR3 protein: CSAMGHGLGQPQHF.